The 10 T cell receptor beta chains reported below all come from one sample, sequenced in a study of identical twins. MiXCR, applied by TCRdb to the 5' RACE reads, yields one record per CDR3 protein. The data show some 1,700,000 distinct CDR3 sequences, under 35% seen once. Sample: cord blood. These receptors originate from a newborn girl in good health.

The chain carries TRBV12-3 or TRBV12-4 and TRBJ1-1; 9 bases line up with TRBD1. The CDR3 contains 13 residues. The ends lost 0 bases at V and 9 bases at J; junction bases unmatched: 2. CDR3 nucleotides: TGTGCCAGCAGTTTAGCCGGGACAGGGAAAGCTTTCTTT. This gives the protein CASSLAGTGKAFF.

The chain has TRBV20-1 and TRBJ2-4; 13 bases match TRBD2. Gene TRBJ2-5 matches the end of the DNA better, so the J call may be wrong. CDR1 DFQATT and CDR2 SNEGSKA come from the germline V gene (reference sequence). The length of the CDR3 is 17 residues. The CDR3: CSARGLAGGLQQETQYF. In nucleotides, the CDR3 is TGCAGTGCTAGAGGACTAGCGGGGGGACTCCAACAAGAGACCCAGTACTTC.

V is TRBV5-4 and J is TRBJ2-1; D tentatively fits TRBD1 or TRBD2 (6 bases each). With the DNA end fitting TRBJ2-7 better, the J assignment may be wrong. Germline-derived CDR1 and CDR2 are SGHNT and YYREEE (reference sequence). This CDR3 spans 16 amino acids. As DNA, the CDR3 is TGTGCCAGCAGCCCCGGAGGGGGGATCTCCTACAATGAGCAGTACTTC. It specifies CASSPGGGISYNEQYF.

The chain uses TRBV11-2 and TRBJ1-3; 7 nucleotides align to TRBD1. This CDR3 contains 16 residues. Germline trimming cut 3 bases from V and 0 bases from J; bases unmatched to any gene: 5. Germline V gene lookup returns CDR1 SGHAT and CDR2 FQNNGV. The DNA for the CDR3 is TGTGCCAGCAGCTTCGTGAGGGGGCCCTCTGGAAACACCATATATTTT. This encodes CASSFVRGPSGNTIYF.

This clonotype was seen a handful of times. The J gene is TRBJ2-1, the V gene TRBV4-1, with D unclear. V was pared by 5 bases and J by 0 bases, with 17 bases between. Germline assignment: CDR1 MGHRA and CDR2 YSYEKL. The CDR3 runs to 17 residues. For the CDR3, the DNA is TGCGCCAGCAGCACTGGGTCCAGTCCTAGCTCCTACAATGAGCAGTTCTTC. It codes for CASSTGSSPSSYNEQFF.

V usage is TRBV5-1 and J usage is TRBJ2-5; 8 nucleotides line up with TRBD2. The germline V gene has CDR1 SGHRS and CDR2 YFSETQ. The CDR3 totals 14 residues. The J segment lost 11 bases and the V segment lost 4 bases, leaving 13 bases of the junction unmatched. The CDR3 DNA sequence: TGCGCCAGCAGCCCGGGAGGGCCAAATAATGAGCAGTACTTC. Translating it yields CASSPGGPNNEQYF.

This clonotype was counted at least ten times. This chain connects TRBV20-1 to TRBJ2-7, with D uncertain. The germline V and J ends were trimmed by 3 bases and 0 bases, with 12 bases remaining between them. CDR1 and CDR2 from the germline V gene are DFQATT and SNEGSKA (reference sequence). The CDR3 loop spans 14 amino acids. The CDR3 is CSASRTRVSYEQYF. The CDR3 nucleotides read TGCAGTGCTAGTAGGACCCGCGTCTCCTACGAGCAGTACTTC.

This chain links TRBV3-1 with TRBJ2-1; possibly TRBD1 or TRBD2 for D (5 bases each). CDR1 LGHDT and CDR2 YNNKEL come from the germline V gene (reference sequence). This CDR3 is built from 12 residues. Trimming left V 1 base short and J 16 bases short, with 14 bases between. The CDR3 DNA reads TGTGCCAGCAGCCAAGCTGAAGGGACCCACTTCTTC. It encodes CASSQAEGTHFF.

This clonotype was seen more than once but under ten times. The V gene is TRBV12-5, the J gene TRBJ2-1; TRBD2 matches 8 bases. V shed 3 bases and J 7 bases; nucleotides not matched to a gene: 5. The CDR3 spans 14 residues. Germline CDR1 reads LGHNT; CDR2 reads FRNRAP. CDR3 DNA sequence: TGTGCTAGTGGTTTTACGGGAGGGCGTAATGAGCAGTTCTTC. Its protein product is CASGFTGGRNEQFF.

This sequence joins TRBV28 and TRBJ2-1, with 10 bases aligning to TRBD2. Germline trimming cut 2 bases from V and 6 bases from J; bases unmatched to any gene: 7. Germline loops: CDR1 MDHEN, CDR2 SYDVKM. The CDR3 loop spans 16 amino acids. CDR3 sequence (DNA): TGTGCCAGCAGTTTAATCCCTAGCGGGAGTTTCAATGAGCAGTTCTTC. It yields the protein CASSLIPSGSFNEQFF.